A single sample is the source of the 9 T cell receptor beta chains below, sequenced in a study of post-analysis software for immune sequencing data. General study points: Patients had higher frequencies than controls of four to six TRBV segments, including TRBV5-6, TRBV5-1 and TRBV20-1.

cDNA libraries for TCR beta contained unique molecular identifiers. MiXCR, run by TCRdb on the PCR reads, gives a single entry per CDR3 protein. This sample has approximately 730,000 distinct CDR3 sequences, with roughly 27% found just once. Antigen specificity for these receptors is unknown. The sequencing sample was made of blood. The receptors here all came from a girl between 5 and 17 years old with multiple sclerosis.

This chain uses TRBV5-1 with TRBJ1-1, with a weak D call TRBD1 (5 bases). The germline gives CDR1 SGHRS, CDR2 YFSETQ. This CDR3 has 12 amino acids. V was shortened by 0 bases and J by 7 bases, with 7 bases between the two germline ends. The CDR3 sequence is CASSLVGVEAFF. CDR3 nucleotides: TGCGCCAGCAGCTTGGTGGGGGTTGAAGCTTTCTTT.

This sequence joins TRBV27 and TRBJ2-6; D gene ambiguous. Germline V gene sequence: CDR1 MNHEY, CDR2 SMNVEV (reference sequence). The CDR3 runs to 13 residues. Trimming took off 4 bases at V and 1 base at J, with 2 bases between the two ends. CDR3 nucleotides: TGTGCCAGCAGTTGGTCTGGGGCCAACGTCCTGACTTTC. The encoded protein is CASSWSGANVLTF.

The chain is built from TRBV6-6 and TRBJ1-5, with D unclear. Germline CDR1 reads MNHNY; CDR2 reads SVGAGI (reference sequence). CDR3 length: 14 amino acids. Trimming pared 0 bases from V and 3 bases from J, leaving 6 bases between. The CDR3 sequence: CASSYSSLNQPQHF. The CDR3 nucleotides are TGTGCCAGCAGTTACTCCTCTCTCAATCAGCCCCAGCATTTT.

This clonotype was counted a few times. The chain has TRBV29-1 and TRBJ1-5; D ambiguous. The CDR3 spans 14 residues. The V and J ends lost 4 bases and 0 bases respectively, with 10 bases between them. Germline CDR1 and CDR2: SQVTM and ANQGSEA. CDR3 in amino acids: CSVVPGNSNQPQHF. DNA for the CDR3: TGCAGCGTTGTGCCTGGCAATAGCAATCAGCCCCAGCATTTT.

This clonotype has a handful of counts. This chain joins TRBV20-1 and TRBJ1-1, with 7 nucleotides matching TRBD1. The CDR3 has 14 residues. V trimming: 6 bases; J trimming: 3 bases; junction bases outside the gene matches: 10. The germline V gene encodes CDR1 DFQATT and CDR2 SNEGSKA (reference sequence). CDR3 residues: CSARGLGGYTEAFF. CDR3 coding DNA: TGCAGTGCCAGGGGGTTGGGAGGGTACACTGAAGCTTTCTTT.

V and J are TRBV12-5 and TRBJ2-3; D possibly uses TRBD1 or TRBD2 (5 bases each). Per germline, CDR1 LGHNT and CDR2 FRNRAP. The CDR3 extends over 14 amino acids. Deletions cut 4 bases from V and 5 bases from J, with 13 bases between. CDR3: CASGSRESQDTQYF. The DNA for the CDR3 is TGTGCTAGTGGTTCCAGGGAGAGTCAAGATACGCAGTATTTT.

The chain recombines TRBV9 with TRBJ2-3; 9 nucleotides align to TRBD2. The CDR3 runs 18 residues. The junction had 15 bases not matched to a gene; V was cut back by 4 bases and J by 3 bases. CDR1 is SGDLS, CDR2 YYNGEE, per germline. CDR3 bases: TGTGCCAGCAGCCCGATTAGCGGGAGCAGTAGACGAACAGATACGCAGTATTTT. It is translated as CASSPISGSSRRTDTQYF.

V gene TRBV20-1 combines with J gene TRBJ1-1; maybe TRBD1 (5 bases). The CDR3 has 11 residues. Germline V lookup: CDR1 DFQATT, CDR2 SNEGSKA (reference sequence). V lost 6 bases and J lost 7, with 12 bases in between. CDR3 amino acids: CSARGGDEAFF. The CDR3 region has the DNA TGCAGTGCGAGGGGAGGGGATGAAGCTTTCTTT.

The genes are TRBV7-2 and TRBJ1-4, with TRBD1 as a possible D gene (6 bases). V lost 4 bases, J lost 6 bases, and 15 bases lay in between. The CDR3 is 15 amino acids. Per germline, CDR1 SGHTA and CDR2 FQGNSA. This CDR3 is CASSSNRDKDEKLFF. The CDR3 nucleotides are TGTGCCAGCAGCTCCAACCGGGACAAAGATGAAAAACTGTTTTTT.